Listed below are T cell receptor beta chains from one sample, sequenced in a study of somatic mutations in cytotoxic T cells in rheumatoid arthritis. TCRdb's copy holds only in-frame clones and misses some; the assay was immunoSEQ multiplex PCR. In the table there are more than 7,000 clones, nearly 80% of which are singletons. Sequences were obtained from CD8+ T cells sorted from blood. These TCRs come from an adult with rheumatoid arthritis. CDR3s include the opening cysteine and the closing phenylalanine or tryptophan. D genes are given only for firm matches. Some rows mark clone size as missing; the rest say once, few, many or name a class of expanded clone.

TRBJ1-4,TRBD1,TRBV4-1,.,CASSQAGQGANEKLFF,TGCGCCAGCAGCCAAGCCGGACAGGGGGCTAATGAAAAACTGTTTTTT
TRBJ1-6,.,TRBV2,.,CASSRGTYNSPLHF,TGTGCCAGCAGCAGAGGGACCTATAATTCACCCCTCCACTTT
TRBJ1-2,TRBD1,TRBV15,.,CATNEGQGGGYTF,TGTGCCACCAACGAGGGACAGGGGGGTGGCTACACCTTC
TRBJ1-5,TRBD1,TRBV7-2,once,CASSLSGGLSVQPQHF,TGTGCCAGCAGCTTATCAGGGGGCTTATCAGTTCAGCCCCAGCATTTT
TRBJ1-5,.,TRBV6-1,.,CASSEGGTSQPQHF,TGTGCCAGCAGTGAAGGCGGCACTAGTCAGCCCCAGCATTTT
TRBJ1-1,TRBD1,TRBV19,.,CASSSGQANTEAFF,TGTGCCAGTAGTTCAGGACAGGCGAACACTGAAGCTTTCTTT
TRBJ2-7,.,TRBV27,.,CASRIQGSREQYF,TGTGCCAGCAGAATTCAGGGGTCACGCGAGCAGTACTTC
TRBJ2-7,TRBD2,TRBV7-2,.,CASSPGPGLAGGEQYF,TGTGCCAGCAGCCCGGGCCCGGGACTAGCGGGAGGCGAGCAGTACTTC
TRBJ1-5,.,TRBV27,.,CASSLSNQPQHF,TGTGCCAGCAGTCTAAGCAATCAGCCCCAGCATTTT
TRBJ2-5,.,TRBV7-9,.,CASSLRLGAQETQYF,TGTGCCAGCAGCTTAAGGCTTGGGGCCCAAGAGACCCAGTACTTC